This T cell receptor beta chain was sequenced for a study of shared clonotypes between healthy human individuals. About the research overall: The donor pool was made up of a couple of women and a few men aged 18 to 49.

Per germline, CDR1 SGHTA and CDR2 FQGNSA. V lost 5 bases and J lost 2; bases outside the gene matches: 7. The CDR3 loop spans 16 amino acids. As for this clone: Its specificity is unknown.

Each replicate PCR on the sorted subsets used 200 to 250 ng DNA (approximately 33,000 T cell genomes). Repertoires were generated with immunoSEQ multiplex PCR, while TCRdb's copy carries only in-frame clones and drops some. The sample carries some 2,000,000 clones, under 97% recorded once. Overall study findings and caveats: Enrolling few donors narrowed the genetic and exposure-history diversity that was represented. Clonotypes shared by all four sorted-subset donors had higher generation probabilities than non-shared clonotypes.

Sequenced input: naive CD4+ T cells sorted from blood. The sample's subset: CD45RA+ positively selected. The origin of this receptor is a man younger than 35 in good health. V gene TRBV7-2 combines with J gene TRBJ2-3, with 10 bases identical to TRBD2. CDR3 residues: CASSALAGDSTDTQYF. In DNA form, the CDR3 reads TGTGCCAGCAGCGCCCTAGCGGGAGATTCCACAGATACGCAGTATTTT.